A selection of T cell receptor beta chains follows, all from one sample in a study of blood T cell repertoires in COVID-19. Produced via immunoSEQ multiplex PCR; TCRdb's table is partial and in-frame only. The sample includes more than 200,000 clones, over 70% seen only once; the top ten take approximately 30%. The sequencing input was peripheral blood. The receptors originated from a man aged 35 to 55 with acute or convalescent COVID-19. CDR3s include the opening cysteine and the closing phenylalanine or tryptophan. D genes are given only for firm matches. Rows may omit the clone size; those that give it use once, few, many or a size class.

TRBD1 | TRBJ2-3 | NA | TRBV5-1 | CASSAGQGPDTQYF | TGCGCCAGCAGCGCCGGACAGGGGCCAGATACGCAGTATTTT
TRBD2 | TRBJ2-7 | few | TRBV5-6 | CASSSWTSGYEQYF | TGTGCCAGCAGCTCCTGGACTAGCGGCTACGAGCAGTACTTC
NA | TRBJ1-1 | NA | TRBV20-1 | CSCSSNTEAFF | TGCAGTTGTAGCAGCAACACTGAAGCTTTCTTT
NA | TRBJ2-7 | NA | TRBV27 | CASSNRRQGFYEQYF | TGTGCCAGCAGTAATCGCCGCCAGGGGTTCTACGAGCAGTACTTC
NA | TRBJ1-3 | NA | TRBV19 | CASSIVNSGNTIYF | TGTGCCAGTAGTATTGTCAACTCTGGAAACACCATATATTTT
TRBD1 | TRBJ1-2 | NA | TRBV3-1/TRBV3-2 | CASSQVTGDYGYTF | TGTGCCAGCAGCCAAGTAACAGGGGACTATGGCTACACCTTC
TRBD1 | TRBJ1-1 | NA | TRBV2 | CASRGQGLTEAFF | TGTGCCAGCAGGGGACAGGGTCTCACTGAAGCTTTCTTT
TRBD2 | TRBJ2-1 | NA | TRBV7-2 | CASESGSGYNEQFF | TGTGCCAGCGAAAGCGGGAGCGGCTACAATGAGCAGTTCTTC
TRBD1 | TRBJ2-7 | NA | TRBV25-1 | CASTEDRAGYEQYF | TGTGCCAGCACTGAGGACAGGGCGGGATACGAGCAGTACTTC
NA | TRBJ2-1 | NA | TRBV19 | CASSPWDGSYNEQFF | TGTGCCAGTAGCCCTTGGGACGGGAGTTACAATGAGCAGTTCTTC
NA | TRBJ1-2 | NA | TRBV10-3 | CAISDPKGNYGYTF | TGTGCCATCAGTGATCCTAAGGGGAACTATGGCTACACCTTC
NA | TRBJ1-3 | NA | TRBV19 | CASSSQAHSGNTIYF | TGTGCCAGTAGTAGTCAGGCCCACTCTGGAAACACCATATATTTT
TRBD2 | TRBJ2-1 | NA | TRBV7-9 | CASSTGLAAYNEQFF | TGTGCCAGCAGCACGGGACTAGCGGCCTACAATGAGCAGTTCTTC
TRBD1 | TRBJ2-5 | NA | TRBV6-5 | CASTKDRVWKTQYF | TGTGCCAGCACCAAGGACAGGGTGTGGAAGACCCAGTACTTC
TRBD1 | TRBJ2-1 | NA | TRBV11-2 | CASSSDRANEQFF | TGTGCCAGCAGCTCAGACAGGGCCAATGAGCAGTTCTTC
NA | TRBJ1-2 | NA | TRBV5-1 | CASSPADRDYGYTF | TGCGCCAGCAGCCCTGCGGACAGAGACTATGGCTACACCTTC
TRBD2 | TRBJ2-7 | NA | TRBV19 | CASKLSLAGGYEQYF | TGTGCCAGTAAACTGTCTCTAGCGGGAGGCTACGAGCAGTACTTC
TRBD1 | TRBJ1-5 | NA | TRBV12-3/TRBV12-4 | CASRDSNSQPQHF | TGTGCCAGTAGGGACAGCAATTCCCAGCCCCAGCATTTT
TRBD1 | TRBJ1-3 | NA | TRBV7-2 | CASSFRTGPGNTIYF | TGTGCCAGCAGTTTTCGGACAGGGCCCGGAAACACCATATATTTT
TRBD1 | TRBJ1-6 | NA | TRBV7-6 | CASSSSGTVNSPLHF | TGTGCCAGCAGCTCATCCGGGACAGTGAATTCACCCCTCCACTTT
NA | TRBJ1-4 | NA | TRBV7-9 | CASSPHIIEKLFF | TGTGCCAGCAGCCCCCACATAATTGAAAAACTGTTTTTT
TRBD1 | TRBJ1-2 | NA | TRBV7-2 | CASSLISGTGRRRNYGYTF | TGTGCCAGCAGCCTTATATCCGGGACAGGGCGACGCAGGAACTATGGCTACACCTTC
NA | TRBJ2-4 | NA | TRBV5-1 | CASSSTLTGVNKNIQYF | TGCGCCAGCAGCTCAACTCTGACAGGAGTAAACAAAAACATTCAGTACTTC
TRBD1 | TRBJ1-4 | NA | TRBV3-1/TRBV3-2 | CASSPLQGAEKLFF | TGTGCCAGCAGCCCTTTACAGGGGGCAGAAAAACTGTTTTTT
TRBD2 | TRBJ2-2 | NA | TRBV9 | CASSLRLAGATGELFF | TGTGCCAGCAGTTTAAGACTAGCGGGAGCAACCGGGGAGCTGTTTTTT
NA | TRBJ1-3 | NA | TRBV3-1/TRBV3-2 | CASSQSGDSGNTIYF | TGTGCCAGCTCCCAGAGCGGGGACTCTGGAAACACCATATATTTT
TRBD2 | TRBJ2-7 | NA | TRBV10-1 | CASSESLRETHEQYF | TGCGCCAGCAGTGAGTCATTGCGGGAGACCCACGAGCAGTACTTC
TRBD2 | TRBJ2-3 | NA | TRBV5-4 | CASSIAGDFGSNTQYF | TGTGCCAGCAGCATAGCGGGGGATTTTGGGTCCAATACGCAGTATTTT
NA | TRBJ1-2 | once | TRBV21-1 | CASSKKYVKGQGSEGYTF | TGTGCCAGCAGCAAAAAATACGTGAAAGGACAGGGGTCGGAGGGCTACACCTTC
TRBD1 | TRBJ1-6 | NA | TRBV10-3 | CAISEGGERSPLHF | TGTGCCATCAGTGAAGGGGGCGAAAGATCACCCCTCCACTTT